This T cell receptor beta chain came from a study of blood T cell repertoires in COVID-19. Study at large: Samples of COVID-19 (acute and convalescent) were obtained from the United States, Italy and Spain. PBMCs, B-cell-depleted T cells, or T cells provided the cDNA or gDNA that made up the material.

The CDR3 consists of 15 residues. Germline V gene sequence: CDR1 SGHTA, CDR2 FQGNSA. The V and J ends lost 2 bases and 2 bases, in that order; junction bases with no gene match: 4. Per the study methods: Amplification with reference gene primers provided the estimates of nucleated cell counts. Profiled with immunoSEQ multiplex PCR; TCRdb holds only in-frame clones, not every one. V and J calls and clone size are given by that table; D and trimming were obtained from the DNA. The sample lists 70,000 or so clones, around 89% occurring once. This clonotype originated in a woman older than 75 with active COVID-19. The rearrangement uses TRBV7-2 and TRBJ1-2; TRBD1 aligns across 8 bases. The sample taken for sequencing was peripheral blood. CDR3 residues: CASSLLGQANYGYTF. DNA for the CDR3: TGTGCCAGCAGCTTATTGGGACAGGCGAACTATGGCTACACCTTC.